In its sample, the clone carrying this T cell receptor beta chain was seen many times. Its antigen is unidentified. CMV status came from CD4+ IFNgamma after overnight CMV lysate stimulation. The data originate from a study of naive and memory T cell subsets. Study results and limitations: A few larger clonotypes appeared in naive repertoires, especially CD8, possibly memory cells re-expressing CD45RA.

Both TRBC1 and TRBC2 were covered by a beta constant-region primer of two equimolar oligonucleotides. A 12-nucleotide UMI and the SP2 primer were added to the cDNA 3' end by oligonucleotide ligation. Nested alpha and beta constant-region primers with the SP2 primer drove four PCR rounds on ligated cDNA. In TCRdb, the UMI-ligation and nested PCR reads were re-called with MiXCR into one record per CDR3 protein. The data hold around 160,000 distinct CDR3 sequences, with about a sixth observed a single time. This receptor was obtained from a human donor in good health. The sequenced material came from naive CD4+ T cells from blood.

Here the CDR3 reads CASSFQGTGELFF. As DNA, the CDR3 is TGTGCCAGCAGCTTTCAGGGGACCGGGGAGCTGTTTTTT. This chain links TRBV11-3 with TRBJ2-2, with D perhaps matching TRBD1 (6 bases). V lost 3 bases and J 5 bases, leaving 7 bases between the germline ends. This CDR3 is built from 13 residues. Germline assignment: CDR1 SGHNT and CDR2 YENEEA.